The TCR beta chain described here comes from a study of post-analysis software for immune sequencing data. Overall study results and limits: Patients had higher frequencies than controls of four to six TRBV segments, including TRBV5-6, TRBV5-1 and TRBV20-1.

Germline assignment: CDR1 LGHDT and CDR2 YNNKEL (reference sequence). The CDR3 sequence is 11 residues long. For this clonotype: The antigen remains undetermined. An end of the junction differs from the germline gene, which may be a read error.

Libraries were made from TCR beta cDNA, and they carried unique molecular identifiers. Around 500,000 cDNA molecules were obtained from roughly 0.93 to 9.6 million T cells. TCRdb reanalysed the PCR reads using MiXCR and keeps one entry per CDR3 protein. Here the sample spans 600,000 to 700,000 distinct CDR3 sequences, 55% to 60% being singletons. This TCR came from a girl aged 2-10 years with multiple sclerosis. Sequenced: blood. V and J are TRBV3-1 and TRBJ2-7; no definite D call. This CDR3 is CASSQVHEQYF. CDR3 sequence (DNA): TGTGCCAGTAGCCAAGTCCACGAGCAGTACTTC.